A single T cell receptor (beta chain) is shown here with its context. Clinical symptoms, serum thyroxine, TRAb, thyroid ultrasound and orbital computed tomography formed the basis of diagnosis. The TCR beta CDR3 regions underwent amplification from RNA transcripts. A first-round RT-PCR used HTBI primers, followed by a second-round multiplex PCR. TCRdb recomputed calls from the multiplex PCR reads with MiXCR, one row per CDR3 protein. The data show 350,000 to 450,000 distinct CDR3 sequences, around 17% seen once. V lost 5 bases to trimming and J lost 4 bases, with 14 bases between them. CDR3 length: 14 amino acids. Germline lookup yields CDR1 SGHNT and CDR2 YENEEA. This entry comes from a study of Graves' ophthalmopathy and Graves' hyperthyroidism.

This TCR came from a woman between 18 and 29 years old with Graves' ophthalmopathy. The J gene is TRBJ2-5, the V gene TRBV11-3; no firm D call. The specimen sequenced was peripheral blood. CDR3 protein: CASSLSPVTETQYF. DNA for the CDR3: TGTGCCAGCAGCCTTAGCCCTGTGACAGAGACCCAGTACTTC.